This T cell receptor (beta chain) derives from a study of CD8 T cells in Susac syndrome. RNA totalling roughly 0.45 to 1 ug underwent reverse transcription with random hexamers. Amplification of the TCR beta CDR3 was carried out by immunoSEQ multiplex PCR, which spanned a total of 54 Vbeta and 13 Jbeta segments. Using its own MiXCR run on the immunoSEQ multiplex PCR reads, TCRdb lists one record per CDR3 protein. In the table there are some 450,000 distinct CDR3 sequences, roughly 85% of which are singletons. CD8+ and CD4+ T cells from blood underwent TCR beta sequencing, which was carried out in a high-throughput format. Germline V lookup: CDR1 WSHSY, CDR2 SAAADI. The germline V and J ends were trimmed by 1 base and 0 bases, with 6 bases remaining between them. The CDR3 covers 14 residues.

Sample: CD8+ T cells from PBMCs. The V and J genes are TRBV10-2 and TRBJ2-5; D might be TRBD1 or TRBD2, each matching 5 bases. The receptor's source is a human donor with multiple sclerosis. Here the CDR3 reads CASSELGDQETQYF. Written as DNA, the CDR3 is TGCGCCAGCAGTGAGTTGGGGGACCAAGAGACCCAGTACTTC.